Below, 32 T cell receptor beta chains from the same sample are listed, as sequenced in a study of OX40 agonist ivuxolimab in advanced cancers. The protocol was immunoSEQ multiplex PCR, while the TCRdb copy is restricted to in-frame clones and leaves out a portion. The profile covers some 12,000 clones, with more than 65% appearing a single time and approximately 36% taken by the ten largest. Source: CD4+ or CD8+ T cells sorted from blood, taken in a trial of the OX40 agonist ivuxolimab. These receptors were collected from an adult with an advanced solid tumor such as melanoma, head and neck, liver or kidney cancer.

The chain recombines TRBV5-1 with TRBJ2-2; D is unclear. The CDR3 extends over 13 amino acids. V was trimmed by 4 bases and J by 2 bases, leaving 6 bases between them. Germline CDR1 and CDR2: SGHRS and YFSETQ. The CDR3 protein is CASSDGNTGELFF. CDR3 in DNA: TGCGCCAGCAGCGACGGAAACACCGGGGAGCTGTTTTTT.

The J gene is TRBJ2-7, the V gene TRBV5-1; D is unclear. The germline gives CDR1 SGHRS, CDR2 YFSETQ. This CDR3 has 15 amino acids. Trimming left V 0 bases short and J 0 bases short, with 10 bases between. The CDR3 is CASSLASGYSYEQYF. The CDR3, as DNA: TGCGCCAGCAGCTTGGCCTCGGGTTACTCCTACGAGCAGTACTTC. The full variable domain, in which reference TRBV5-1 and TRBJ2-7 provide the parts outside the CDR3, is KAGVTQTPRYLIKTRGQQVTLSCSPISGHRSVSWYQQTPGQGLQFLFEYFSETQRNKGNFPGRFSGRQFSNSRSEMNVSTLELGDSALYLCASSLASGYSYEQYFGPGTRLTVT.

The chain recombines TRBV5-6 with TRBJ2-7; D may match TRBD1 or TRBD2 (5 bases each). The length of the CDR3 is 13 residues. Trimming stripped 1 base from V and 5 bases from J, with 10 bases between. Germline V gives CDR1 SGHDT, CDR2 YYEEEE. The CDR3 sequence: CASSLPGLDEQYF. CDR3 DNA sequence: TGTGCCAGCAGCTTGCCGGGGCTCGACGAGCAGTACTTC.

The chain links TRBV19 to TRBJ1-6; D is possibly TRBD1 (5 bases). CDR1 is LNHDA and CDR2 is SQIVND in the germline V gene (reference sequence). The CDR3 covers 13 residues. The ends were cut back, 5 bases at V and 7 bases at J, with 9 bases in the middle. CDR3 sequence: CASSQGVNSPLHF. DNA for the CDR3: TGTGCCAGTAGTCAAGGGGTGAATTCACCCCTCCACTTT.

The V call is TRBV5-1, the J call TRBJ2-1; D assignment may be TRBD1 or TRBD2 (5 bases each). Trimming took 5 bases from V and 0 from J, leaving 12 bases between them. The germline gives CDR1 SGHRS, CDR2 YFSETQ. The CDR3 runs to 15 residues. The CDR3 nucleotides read TGCGCCAGCAGTTTAGGGGCGGGCTCCTACAATGAGCAGTTCTTC. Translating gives CASSLGAGSYNEQFF.

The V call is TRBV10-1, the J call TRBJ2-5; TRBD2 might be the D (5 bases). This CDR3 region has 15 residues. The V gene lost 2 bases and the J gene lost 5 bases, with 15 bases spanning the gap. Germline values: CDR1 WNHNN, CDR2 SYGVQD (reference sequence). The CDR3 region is CASSEGEGPGETQYF. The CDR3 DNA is TGCGCCAGCAGTGAGGGCGAGGGCCCCGGGGAGACCCAGTACTTC.

CDR3 bases: TGTGCCAGCAGCCAAGAGCGGGGGAGCTCCTACGAGCAGTACTTC. Encoded protein: CASSQERGSSYEQYF. The rearrangement links TRBV4-2 to TRBJ2-7, with 7 bases matching TRBD2. The CDR3 has 15 residues. Germline values: CDR1 LGHNA, CDR2 YNFKEQ. V was pared by 0 bases and J by 0 bases, with 2 bases of the junction left unmatched.

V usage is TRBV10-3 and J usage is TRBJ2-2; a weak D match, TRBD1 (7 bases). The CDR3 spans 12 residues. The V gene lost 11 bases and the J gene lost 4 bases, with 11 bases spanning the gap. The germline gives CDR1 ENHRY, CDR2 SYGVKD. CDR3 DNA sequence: TGTGCCTGCGGGACAGCCACCGGGGAGCTGTTTTTT. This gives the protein CACGTATGELFF.

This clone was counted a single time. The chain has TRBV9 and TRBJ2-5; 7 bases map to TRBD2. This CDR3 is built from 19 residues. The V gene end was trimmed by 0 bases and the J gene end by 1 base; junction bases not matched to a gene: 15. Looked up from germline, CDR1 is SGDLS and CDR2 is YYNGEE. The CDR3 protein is CASSVDELMRGNFQETQYF. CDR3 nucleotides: TGTGCCAGCAGCGTAGACGAGCTAATGCGGGGGAACTTCCAAGAGACCCAGTACTTC.

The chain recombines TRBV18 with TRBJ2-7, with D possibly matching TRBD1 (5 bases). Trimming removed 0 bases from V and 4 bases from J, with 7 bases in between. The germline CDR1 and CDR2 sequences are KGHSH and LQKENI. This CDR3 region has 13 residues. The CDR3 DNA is TGTGCCAGCTCACCACCCGACAGATACGAGCAGTACTTC. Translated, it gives CASSPPDRYEQYF.

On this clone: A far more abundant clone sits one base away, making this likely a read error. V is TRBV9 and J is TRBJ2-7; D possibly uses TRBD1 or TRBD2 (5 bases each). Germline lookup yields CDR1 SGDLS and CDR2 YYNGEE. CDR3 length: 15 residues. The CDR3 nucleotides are TGTGCCAGCGGCGTAGGGACGGCTAGCTCCTACGAGCAGTACTTC. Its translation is CASGVGTASSYEQYF.

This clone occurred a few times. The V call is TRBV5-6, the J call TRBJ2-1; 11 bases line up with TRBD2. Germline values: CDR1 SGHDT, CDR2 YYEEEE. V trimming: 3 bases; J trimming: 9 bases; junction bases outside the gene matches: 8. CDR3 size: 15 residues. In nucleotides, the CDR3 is TGTGCCAGCAGCTACTATAGCGGGGGGGCCGCTGAGCAGTTCTTC. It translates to CASSYYSGGAAEQFF.

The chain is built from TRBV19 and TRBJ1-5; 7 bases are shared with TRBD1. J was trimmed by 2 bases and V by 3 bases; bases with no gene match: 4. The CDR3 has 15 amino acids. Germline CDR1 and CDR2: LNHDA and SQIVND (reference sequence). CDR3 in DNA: TGTGCCAGTAGTATTCAGGGGGTGGGCAATCAGCCCCAGCATTTT. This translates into CASSIQGVGNQPQHF. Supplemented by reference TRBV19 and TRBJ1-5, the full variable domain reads DGGITQSPKYLFRKEGQNVTLSCEQNLNHDAMYWYRQDPGQGLRLIYYSQIVNDFQKGDIAEGYSVSREKKESFPLTVTSAQKNPTAFYLCASSIQGVGNQPQHFGDGTRLSIL.

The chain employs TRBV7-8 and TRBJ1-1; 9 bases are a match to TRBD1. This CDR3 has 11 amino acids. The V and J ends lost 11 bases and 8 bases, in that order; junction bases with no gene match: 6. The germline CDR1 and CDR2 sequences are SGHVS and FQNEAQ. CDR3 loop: CAVTGGREAFF. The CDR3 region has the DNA TGTGCCGTTACAGGGGGCAGGGAAGCTTTCTTT.

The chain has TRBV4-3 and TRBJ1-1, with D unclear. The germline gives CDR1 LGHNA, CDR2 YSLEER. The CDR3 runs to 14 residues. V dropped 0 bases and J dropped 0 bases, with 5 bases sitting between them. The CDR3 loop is CASSQEHMNTEAFF. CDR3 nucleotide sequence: TGCGCCAGCAGCCAAGAGCATATGAACACTGAAGCTTTCTTT.

The CDR3 loop reads CASSDSASGGTDTQYF. CDR3 coding DNA: TGTGCCAGCAGTGACTCGGCTAGCGGGGGCACAGATACGCAGTATTTT. The rearrangement joins TRBV6-4 to TRBJ2-3; 9 nucleotides align to TRBD2. Germline CDR1 reads MRHNA; CDR2 reads SNTAGT. The CDR3 loop spans 16 amino acids. Trimming cost V 0 bases and J 1 base; bases outside gene matches: 2.

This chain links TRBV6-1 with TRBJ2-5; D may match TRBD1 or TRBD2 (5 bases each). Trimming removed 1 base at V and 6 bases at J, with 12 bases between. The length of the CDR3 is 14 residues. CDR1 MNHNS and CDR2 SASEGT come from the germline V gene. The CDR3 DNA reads TGTGCCAGCAGTGAAGGAGAGGGACGCCAGACCCAGTACTTC. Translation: CASSEGEGRQTQYF.

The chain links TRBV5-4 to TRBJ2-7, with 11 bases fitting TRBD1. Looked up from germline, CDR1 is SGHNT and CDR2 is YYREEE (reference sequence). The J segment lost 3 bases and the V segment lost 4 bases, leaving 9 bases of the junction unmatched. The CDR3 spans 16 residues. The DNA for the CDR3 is TGTGCCAGCAGCCAAGATTCCGGGACAGGGGGCTACGAGCAGTACTTC. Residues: CASSQDSGTGGYEQYF.

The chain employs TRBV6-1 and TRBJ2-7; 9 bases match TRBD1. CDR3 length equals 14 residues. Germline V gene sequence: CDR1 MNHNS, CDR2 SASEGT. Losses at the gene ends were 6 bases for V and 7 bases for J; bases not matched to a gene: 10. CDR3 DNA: TGTGCCAGCAGGACCGGGACAGGGAGAGATGAGCAGTACTTC. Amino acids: CASRTGTGRDEQYF.

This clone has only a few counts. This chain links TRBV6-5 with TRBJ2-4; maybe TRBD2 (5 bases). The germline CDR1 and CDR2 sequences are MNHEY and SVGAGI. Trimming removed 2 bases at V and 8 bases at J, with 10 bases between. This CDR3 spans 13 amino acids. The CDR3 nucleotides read TGTGCCAGCAGTTACGGAGAGGAGGACATTCAGTACTTC. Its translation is CASSYGEEDIQYF.

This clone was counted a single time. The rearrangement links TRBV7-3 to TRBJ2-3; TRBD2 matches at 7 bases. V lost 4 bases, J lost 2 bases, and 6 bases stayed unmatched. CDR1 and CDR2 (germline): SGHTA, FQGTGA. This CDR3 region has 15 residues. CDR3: CASSSSGLVTDTQYF. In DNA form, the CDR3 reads TGTGCCAGCAGCTCTAGCGGCCTCGTCACAGATACGCAGTATTTT.

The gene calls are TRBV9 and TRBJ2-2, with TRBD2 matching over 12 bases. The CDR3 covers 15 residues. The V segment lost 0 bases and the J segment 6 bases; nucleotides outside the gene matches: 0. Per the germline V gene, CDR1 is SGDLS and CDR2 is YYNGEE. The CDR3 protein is CASSVGLAGAGELFF. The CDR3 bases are TGTGCCAGCAGCGTAGGACTAGCGGGAGCCGGGGAGCTGTTTTTT.

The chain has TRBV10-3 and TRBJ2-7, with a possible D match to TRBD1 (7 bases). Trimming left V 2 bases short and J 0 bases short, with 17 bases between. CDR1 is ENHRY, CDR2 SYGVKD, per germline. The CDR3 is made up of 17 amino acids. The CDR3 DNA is TGTGCCATCAGTGAGCTTGGAGGGACAGCCGGCTCCTACGAGCAGTACTTC. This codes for CAISELGGTAGSYEQYF.

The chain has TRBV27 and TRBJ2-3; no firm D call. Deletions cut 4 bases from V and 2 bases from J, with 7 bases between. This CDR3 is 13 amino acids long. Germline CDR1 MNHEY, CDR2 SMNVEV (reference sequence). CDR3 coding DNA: TGTGCCAGCAGTTACGAAAACACAGATACGCAGTATTTT. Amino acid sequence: CASSYENTDTQYF.

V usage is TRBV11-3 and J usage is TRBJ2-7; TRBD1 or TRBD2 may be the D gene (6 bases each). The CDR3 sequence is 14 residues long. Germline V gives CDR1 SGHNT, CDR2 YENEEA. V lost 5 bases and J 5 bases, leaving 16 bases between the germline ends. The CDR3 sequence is CASSPGQGRNEQYF. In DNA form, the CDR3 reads TGTGCCAGCAGCCCAGGGCAGGGGAGGAACGAGCAGTACTTC.

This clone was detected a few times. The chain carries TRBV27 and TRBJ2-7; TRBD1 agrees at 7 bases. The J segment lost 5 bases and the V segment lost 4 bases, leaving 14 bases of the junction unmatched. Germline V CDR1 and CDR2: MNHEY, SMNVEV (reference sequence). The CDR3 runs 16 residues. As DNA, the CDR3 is TGTGCCAGCAGTTCCCCAACCTGGACAGGTGGGGACGAGCAGTACTTC. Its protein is CASSSPTWTGGDEQYF.

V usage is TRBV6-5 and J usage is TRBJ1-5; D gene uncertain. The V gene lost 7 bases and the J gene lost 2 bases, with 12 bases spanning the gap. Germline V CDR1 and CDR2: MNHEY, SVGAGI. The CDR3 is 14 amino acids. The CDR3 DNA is TGTGCCAGCAAGGAGGGCGTAGGCAATCAGCCCCAGCATTTT. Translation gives CASKEGVGNQPQHF.

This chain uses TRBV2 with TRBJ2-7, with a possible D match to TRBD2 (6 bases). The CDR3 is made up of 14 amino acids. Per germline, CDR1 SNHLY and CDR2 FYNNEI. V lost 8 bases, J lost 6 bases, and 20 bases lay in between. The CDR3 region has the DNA TGTGCCAGCGAACGGAGAGGAGGGACGGCCGAGCAGTACTTC. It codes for CASERRGGTAEQYF.

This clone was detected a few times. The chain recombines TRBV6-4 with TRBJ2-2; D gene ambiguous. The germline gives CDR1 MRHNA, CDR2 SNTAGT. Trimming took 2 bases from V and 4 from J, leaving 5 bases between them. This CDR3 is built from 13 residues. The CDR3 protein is CASSDRATGELFF. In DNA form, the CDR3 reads TGTGCCAGCAGTGACAGGGCCACCGGGGAGCTGTTTTTT.

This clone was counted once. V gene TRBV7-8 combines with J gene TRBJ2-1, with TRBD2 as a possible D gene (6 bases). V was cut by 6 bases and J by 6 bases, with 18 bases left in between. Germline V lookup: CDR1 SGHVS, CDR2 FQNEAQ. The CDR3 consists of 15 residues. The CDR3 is CASRRSPRGSNEQFF. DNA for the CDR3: TGTGCCAGCAGACGATCGCCCCGGGGGTCCAATGAGCAGTTCTTC. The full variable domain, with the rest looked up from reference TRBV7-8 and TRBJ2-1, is GAGVSQSPRYKVAKRGQDVALRCDPISGHVSLFWYQQALGQGPEFLTYFQNEAQLDKSGLPSDRFFAERPEGSVSTLKIQRTQQEDSAVYLCASRRSPRGSNEQFFGPGTRLTVL.

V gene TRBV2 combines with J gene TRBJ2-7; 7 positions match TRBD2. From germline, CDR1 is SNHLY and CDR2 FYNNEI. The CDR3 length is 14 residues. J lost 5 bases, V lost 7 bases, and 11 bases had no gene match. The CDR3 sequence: CASTGRGSLHEQYF. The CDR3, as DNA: TGTGCCAGCACCGGTCGCGGGAGTCTCCACGAGCAGTACTTC.

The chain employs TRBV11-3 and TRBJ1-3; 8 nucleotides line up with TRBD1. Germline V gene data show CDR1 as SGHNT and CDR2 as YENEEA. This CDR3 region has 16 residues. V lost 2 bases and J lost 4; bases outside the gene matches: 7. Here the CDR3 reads CASSLLDRGSGNTIYF. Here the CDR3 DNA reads TGTGCCAGCAGCTTACTCGACAGGGGATCAGGAAACACCATATATTTT.